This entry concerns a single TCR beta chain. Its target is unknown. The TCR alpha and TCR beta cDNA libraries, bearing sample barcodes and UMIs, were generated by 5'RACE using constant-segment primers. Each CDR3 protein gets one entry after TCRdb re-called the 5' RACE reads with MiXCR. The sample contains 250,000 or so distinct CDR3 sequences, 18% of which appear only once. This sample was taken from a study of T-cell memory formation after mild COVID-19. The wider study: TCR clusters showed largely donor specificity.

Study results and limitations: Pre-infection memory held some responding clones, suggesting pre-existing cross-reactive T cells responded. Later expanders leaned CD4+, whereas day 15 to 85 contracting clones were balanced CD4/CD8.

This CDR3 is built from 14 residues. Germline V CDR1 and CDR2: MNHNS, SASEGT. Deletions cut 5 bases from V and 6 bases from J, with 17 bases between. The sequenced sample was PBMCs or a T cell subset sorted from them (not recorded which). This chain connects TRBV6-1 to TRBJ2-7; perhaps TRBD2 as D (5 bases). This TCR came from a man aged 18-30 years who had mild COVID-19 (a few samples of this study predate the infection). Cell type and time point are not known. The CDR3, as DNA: TGTGCCAGCAGTCTGGAACTCGCCGGGGTCGAGCAGTACGTC. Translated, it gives CASSLELAGVEQYV.